This T cell receptor beta chain appears in the sequencing data of a study of control samples from healthy donors and cancer patients. Germline-derived CDR1 and CDR2 are SNHLY and FYNNEI. The CDR3 covers 13 residues. Here immunoSEQ multiplex PCR was the method, and the copy in TCRdb shows in-frame clones only, minus some. The repertoire consists of about 150,000 clones, with over 85% occurring once and the leading ten covering approximately 5.7%. Points on this clone: Relative to the germline gene, one junction end is altered; a read error may explain this.

This TCR was sampled from a man in his forties in good health. The V gene is TRBV2, the J gene TRBJ2-3; 7 bases align to TRBD2. Sequenced: blood. CDR3 coding DNA: TGTGCCATCAGTCCCAGCGGGGTGTATACGCAGTATTTT. Translation: CAISPSGVYTQYF.